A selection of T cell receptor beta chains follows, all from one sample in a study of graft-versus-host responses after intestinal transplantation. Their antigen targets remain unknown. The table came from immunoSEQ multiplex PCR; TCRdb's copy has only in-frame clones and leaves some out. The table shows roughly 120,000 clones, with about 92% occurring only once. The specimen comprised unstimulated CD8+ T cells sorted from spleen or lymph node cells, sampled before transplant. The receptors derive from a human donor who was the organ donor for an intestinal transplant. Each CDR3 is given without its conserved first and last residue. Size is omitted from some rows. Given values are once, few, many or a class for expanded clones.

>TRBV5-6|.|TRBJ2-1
ASSPYGTSGRRGEQF
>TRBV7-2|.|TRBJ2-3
ASSSSGRATDTQY
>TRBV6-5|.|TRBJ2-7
ASAHTPNYEQY
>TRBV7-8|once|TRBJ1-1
ASSLSTIPANTEAF
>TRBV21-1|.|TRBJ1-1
ASSRQGPHGNTEAF
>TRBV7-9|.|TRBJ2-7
ASEGLNGYEQY
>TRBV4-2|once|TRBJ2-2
ASSQAGAGELF
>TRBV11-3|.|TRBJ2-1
ASSTLTSGRAKNEQF
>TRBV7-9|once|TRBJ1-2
ASSLLEVNYGYT
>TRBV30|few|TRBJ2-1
GGGSGHEQF
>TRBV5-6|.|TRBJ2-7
ASSPGLAVSYEQY
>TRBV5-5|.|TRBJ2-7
ASSPSRWVDYEQY
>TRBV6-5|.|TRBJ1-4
ASSSTGINEKLF
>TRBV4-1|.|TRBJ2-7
ASSQDKGDEQY
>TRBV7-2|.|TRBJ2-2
ASSLVSASGRSGELF
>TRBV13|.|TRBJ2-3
ASSRTGASTDTQY
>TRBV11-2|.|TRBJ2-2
ASSSWTSGVGELF
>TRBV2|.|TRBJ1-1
ASSGNRGWAF
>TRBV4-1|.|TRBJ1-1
ASSQGSSSREAF
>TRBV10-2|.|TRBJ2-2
ASGWRGDTGELF
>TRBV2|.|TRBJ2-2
ASSESGDPGARTGELF
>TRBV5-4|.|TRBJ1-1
ASSPGTGTRPAEAF
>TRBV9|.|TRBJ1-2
ASSVANGLGYGYT
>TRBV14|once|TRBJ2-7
ASSPGQGAYEQY
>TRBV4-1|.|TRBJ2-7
ASSQAPRLPYEQY
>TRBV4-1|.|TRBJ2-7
ASSQDAASGSYEQY
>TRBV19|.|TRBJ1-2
ASSIGRNYGYT
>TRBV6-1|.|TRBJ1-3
ASRITGASGNTIY
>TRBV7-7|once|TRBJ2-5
ASSRDSRETQY